The clone carrying this T cell receptor beta chain was counted between two and nine times. From germline, CDR1 is MDHEN and CDR2 SYDVKM. The CDR3 is made up of 12 amino acids. The germline V and J ends were trimmed by 2 bases and 5 bases, with 7 bases remaining between them. The TCR beta CDR3 regions underwent amplification using RNA transcripts as the source. The TCR CDR3 was amplified in a first-round RT-PCR using the HTBI primer set. TCRdb ran MiXCR on the multiplex PCR reads and lists one entry per CDR3 protein. The sample shows fewer than 900,000 distinct CDR3 sequences, roughly 15% of them seen only once. The data were obtained in a study of T cells in Graves' hyperthyroidism and ophthalmopathy. Whole-study context: It was at initial diagnosis, before any treatment, that peripheral blood was collected.

Clinicians diagnosed patients from clinical symptoms, serum thyroxine and TRAb, thyroid ultrasound and orbital computed tomography. The authors took PBMCs from over 8.5 ml fresh peripheral blood. Sequencing was done on a sample of blood. The chain combines TRBV28 with TRBJ2-7; D gene ambiguous. The TCR was taken from a man between 18 and 29 years old with Graves' hyperthyroidism. Here the CDR3 reads CASSLRRHEQYF. The CDR3 DNA is TGTGCCAGCAGTTTAAGACGCCACGAGCAGTACTTC.